This T cell receptor beta chain was captured in a study of CD8 T cells in ankylosing spondylitis (dated by TCRdb to between 2016 and 2019). Some background on the complete study: The study profiled T cell receptor beta repertoires in healthy donors and ankylosing spondylitis patients to find disease-linked TCR variants. The whole study cohort included 108 healthy donors and some 27 ankylosing spondylitis patients. Peripheral blood was sampled, and synovial fluid was additionally collected from ankylosing spondylitis patients.

The sequencing machine was an Illumina HiSeq 2500. TCR beta libraries were prepared by quantitative 5'-RACE with molecular barcodes. The authors' analysis ran thus. Disease-linked TCR variants were identified with a new computational method built on a probabilistic model of VDJ rearrangement. The public reads were run again by TCRdb, first through fastp at Q25 and then through MiXCR, and only productive beta chains were kept. Every CDR3 protein is listed once, alongside the most common genes and DNA of its rows. These V and J calls originate from TCRdb's pipeline instead of the authors' own analysis. The sample table holds under 170,000 distinct CDR3 sequences, of which approximately 44% were seen once. Jointly, the top ten make up 12% to 15% of the sample. Synovial fluid samples and blood samples obtained from the same ankylosing spondylitis patients were matched. The CDR3 numbers 14 residues from cysteine through phenylalanine. This entry keeps only the CDR3 DNA: 42 bases, framed from base 1. The CDR1 and CDR2 encoded by the germline V gene are ENHRY and SYGVKD. Trimming leaves V shorter by 3 bases and J shorter by 3 bases, with the junction holding 1 base beyond the gene matches.

Note on this clonotype: Its antigen specificity is not known. No per-base quality is available; no much larger clone lies one base away.

Summary of the overall study and its limitations: In peripheral blood, the disease-linked clones were found at relatively low frequencies and had a CD8+ phenotype. According to the report, matched synovial fluid samples from ankylosing spondylitis patients were significantly enriched for the disease-linked clones. A TCR beta motif of fewer than 10 highly homologous amino acid variants appeared characteristic of blood from ankylosing spondylitis patients. Some TCR beta motif variants had previously been reported in synovial fluid and blood of reactive arthritis patients, which suggested common disease-initiation mechanisms.

The source material was synovial fluid, either unsorted or a sorted T cell fraction (not recorded which). The sequence came from a male donor with ankylosing spondylitis. The sequence joins TRBV10-3 to TRBJ2-1; 8 of the junction bases match TRBD1. The nucleotides are TGTGCCATCAGTGAAGGGACAGGCTACAATGAGCAGTTCTTC. The encoded protein is CAISEGTGYNEQFF.